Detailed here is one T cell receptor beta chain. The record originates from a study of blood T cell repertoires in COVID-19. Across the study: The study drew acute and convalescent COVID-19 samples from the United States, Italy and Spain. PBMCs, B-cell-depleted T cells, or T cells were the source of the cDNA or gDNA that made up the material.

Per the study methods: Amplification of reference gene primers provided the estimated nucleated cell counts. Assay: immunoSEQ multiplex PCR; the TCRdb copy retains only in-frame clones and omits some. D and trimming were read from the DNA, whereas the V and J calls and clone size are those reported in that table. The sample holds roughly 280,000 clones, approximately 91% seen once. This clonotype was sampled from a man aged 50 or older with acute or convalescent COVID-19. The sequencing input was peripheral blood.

CDR3 bases: TGTGCCAGTAGTATCCAGACTAGCGAAGATACGCAGTATTTT. Encoded protein: CASSIQTSEDTQYF. The chain carries TRBV19 and TRBJ2-3; 8 nucleotides agree with TRBD2. The CDR3 is 14 residues long. J was trimmed by 5 bases and V by 3 bases; bases with no gene match: 4. CDR1 is LNHDA and CDR2 is SQIVND in the germline V gene (reference sequence).